This T cell receptor (beta chain) was captured in a study of early T cells in non-severe SARS-CoV-2 infection. About the research overall: Chains from this unsorted whole-blood bulk RNA could not be paired. Study-wide results and caveats: Clonotype matching in VDJdb favored anti-spike CD8 responses and did not capture private and CD4 specificities.

CDR3 length: 15 residues. Per germline, CDR1 LNHDA and CDR2 SQIVND (reference sequence). Trimming removed 5 bases from V and 8 bases from J; junction bases left unmatched: 8. This clonotype has at least ten counts. Its target is not known. Individual cDNA molecules were tagged with unique molecular identifiers. Via MiXCR, TCRdb re-called the 5' RACE reads, giving one row per CDR3 protein. The data contain roughly 17,000 distinct CDR3 sequences, over 5.5% of them seen just once; the ten biggest clones take up about 6.3%. The chain recombines TRBV19 with TRBJ1-4, with 10 bases fitting TRBD1. Sequencing was performed on whole blood, taken at baseline. This receptor was identified in an adult who was a healthcare worker with PCR-confirmed SARS-CoV-2 infection or an uninfected control (not recorded which). CDR3 DNA sequence: TGTGCCAGTAGTCCCGTGGGACAGGGGAACGAAAAACTGTTTTTT. It is translated as CASSPVGQGNEKLFF.